This section outlines one TCR beta chain sequence together with its context. CDR1 SGHTA and CDR2 FQGNSA come from the germline V gene. This CDR3 region has 15 residues. With V trimmed by 4 bases and J by 4 bases, 5 bases remained unmatched. The data belong to a study of Ad26.COV2.S vaccination and SARS-CoV-2 variants. Study in general: Donor was in the COV1001 Ad26.COV2.S trial arm.

Described treatment: around 19 received Ad26.COV2.S at low or high dose, single or two shots; about 5 received placebo; per-sample allocation not given. Sampling happened 63 days after the first vaccine or placebo injection. Repertoires were generated with immunoSEQ multiplex PCR, while TCRdb's copy carries only in-frame clones and drops some. The sample has under 500,000 clones; approximately 92% are singletons. J is TRBJ2-1 and V is TRBV7-2, with TRBD2 matching over 9 bases. This receptor was obtained from a person aged 18-60 years who received the Ad26.COV2.S COVID-19 vaccine or a placebo. Sequenced material: peripheral blood, taken in a trial of Ad26.COV2.S vaccine versus placebo. CDR3 region: CASSYQRGAYNEQFF. CDR3 nucleotides: TGTGCCAGCAGCTACCAGCGGGGGGCGTACAATGAGCAGTTCTTC.